The 13 T cell receptor beta chains below come from one sample, sequenced in a study of shared clonotypes between healthy human individuals. The repertoire was sequenced with immunoSEQ multiplex PCR; TCRdb's copy has only in-frame clones and lacks some. The data show about 1.5 million clones, nearly 99% seen once. Material: naive CD4+ T cells sorted from blood. Subset reported: CD45RA+ positively selected. The receptors originated from a man under 40 in good health.

This chain uses TRBV5-1 with TRBJ2-5, with D maybe TRBD1 (6 bases). The V gene's germline CDR1 is SGHRS and CDR2 YFSETQ. CDR3 length: 13 residues. The germline V and J ends were trimmed by 6 bases and 1 base, with 10 bases remaining between them. CDR3 loop: CASTQGPQETQYF. CDR3 DNA: TGCGCCAGCACCCAGGGGCCCCAAGAGACCCAGTACTTC. Together with reference TRBV5-1 and TRBJ2-5, the CDR3 gives the full variable domain: KAGVTQTPRYLIKTRGQQVTLSCSPISGHRSVSWYQQTPGQGLQFLFEYFSETQRNKGNFPGRFSGRQFSNSRSEMNVSTLELGDSALYLCASTQGPQETQYFGPGTRLLVL.

V is TRBV6-6 and J is TRBJ1-2, with 7 bases matching TRBD1. Unmatched junction bases numbered 12, after V lost 9 bases and J lost 5 bases. The length of the CDR3 is 14 residues. The germline gives CDR1 MNHNY, CDR2 SVGAGI (reference sequence). This CDR3 reads CASGGGTDPYGYTF. CDR3 sequence (DNA): TGTGCCAGTGGGGGCGGGACAGATCCTTATGGCTACACCTTC.

This clone was recorded only once. V gene TRBV5-1 combines with J gene TRBJ1-3; no definite D call. This CDR3 region has 15 residues. Germline assignment: CDR1 SGHRS and CDR2 YFSETQ. Trimming pared 2 bases from V and 0 bases from J, leaving 9 bases between. The CDR3 DNA sequence: TGCGCCAGCAGCTTTGGGCAGAGCTCTGGAAACACCATATATTTT. This translates into CASSFGQSSGNTIYF.

The gene calls are TRBV5-4 and TRBJ1-2, with D possibly being TRBD1 (6 bases). CDR3 length equals 14 residues. V lost 4 bases to trimming and J lost 4 bases, with 14 bases between them. Germline V CDR1 and CDR2: SGHNT, YYREEE (reference sequence). CDR3: CASSSRGPSYGYTF. The CDR3 nucleotides are TGTGCCAGCAGCAGCAGGGGCCCCAGCTATGGCTACACCTTC.

This chain uses TRBV16 with TRBJ2-7; D is undetermined. Germline assignment: CDR1 KGHSY and CDR2 FQNENV. The germline V and J ends were trimmed by 2 bases and 0 bases, with 11 bases remaining between them. This CDR3 has 15 amino acids. CDR3 amino acids: CASSQGLGNSYEQYF. In nucleotides, the CDR3 is TGTGCCAGCAGCCAAGGATTAGGGAACTCCTACGAGCAGTACTTC.

The V gene is TRBV29-1, the J gene TRBJ2-1, with TRBD2 matching 11 bases. V shed 6 bases, J shed 7 bases, and the junction held 8 bases outside the gene matches. The CDR3 runs 14 residues. Germline assignment: CDR1 SQVTM and CDR2 ANQGSEA. In DNA, the CDR3 is TGCAGCGTCCGTAGCGGGAGGGCCGGAAATGAGCAGTTCTTC. It is translated as CSVRSGRAGNEQFF.

The chain couples TRBV25-1 to TRBJ2-2; no reliable D call. CDR1 is MGHDK and CDR2 is SYGVNS in the germline V gene. V was cut by 6 bases and J by 7 bases, with 6 bases left in between. This CDR3 has 11 amino acids. CDR3 residues: CASSTLGELFF. In DNA, the CDR3 is TGTGCCAGCAGCACTCTCGGGGAGCTGTTTTTT.

The rearrangement joins TRBV5-1 to TRBJ2-7, with unresolved D. This CDR3 comprises 14 residues. Trimming stripped 2 bases from V and 3 bases from J, with 12 bases between. Germline V gene lookup returns CDR1 SGHRS and CDR2 YFSETQ. Here the CDR3 DNA reads TGCGCCAGCAGCTTCTCCGTTCAGAGCTACGAGCAGTACTTC. It translates to CASSFSVQSYEQYF.

The chain joins TRBV5-6 to TRBJ2-1, with D uncertain. Germline V lookup: CDR1 SGHDT, CDR2 YYEEEE. V lost 0 bases and J lost 6, with 4 bases in between. This CDR3 contains 12 residues. This CDR3 reads CASSLVINEQFF. As DNA, the CDR3 is TGTGCCAGCAGCTTGGTGATCAATGAGCAGTTCTTC.

The chain employs TRBV29-1 and TRBJ1-1; D is undetermined. Germline CDR1 SQVTM, CDR2 ANQGSEA. The CDR3 has 14 amino acids. The V gene lost 2 bases and the J gene lost 2 bases, with 12 bases spanning the gap. DNA of the CDR3: TGCAGCGTTGAATCGTCCCTCCAAAACACTGAAGCTTTCTTT. It is translated as CSVESSLQNTEAFF.

J is TRBJ1-2 and V is TRBV4-1; D is ambiguous. Germline V gene lookup returns CDR1 MGHRA and CDR2 YSYEKL. Trimming pared 3 bases from V and 4 bases from J, leaving 15 bases between. The CDR3 is made up of 15 amino acids. This CDR3 reads CASSQPSPVPYGYTF. CDR3 coding DNA: TGCGCCAGCAGCCAGCCCTCCCCGGTCCCCTATGGCTACACCTTC.

About this clone itself: One end of the junction varies from germline; a read error may be responsible. The J gene is TRBJ2-5, the V gene TRBV7-7; no clear D. Germline V lookup: CDR1 SSHAT, CDR2 FNYEAQ (reference sequence). This CDR3 is built from 15 residues. CDR3 residues: CASSFGGLGQETQYF. CDR3 in DNA: TGTGCTAGCAGCTTTGGCGGTTTGGGGCAAGAGACCCAGTACTTC. The variable domain in full, with the rest retrieved from reference TRBV7-7 and TRBJ2-5, is GAGVSQSPRYKVTKRGQDVTLRCDPISSHATLYWYQQALGQGPEFLTYFNYEAQPDKSGLPSDRFSAERPEGSISTLTIQRTEQRDSAMYRCASSFGGLGQETQYFGPGTRLLVL.

The rearrangement joins TRBV6-6 to TRBJ2-3; 9 bases align to TRBD2. CDR3 length: 15 residues. The germline V gene encodes CDR1 MNHNY and CDR2 SVGAGI (reference sequence). V shed 7 bases, J shed 8 bases, and the junction held 13 bases outside the gene matches. The CDR3 reads CASNLSGGYSLTQYF. CDR3 nucleotide sequence: TGTGCCAGCAACCTTAGCGGGGGTTACTCTCTTACGCAGTATTTT.